The rows below give T cell receptor beta chains drawn from one sample of a study of neurological immune-mediated disorders. TCRdb independently ran MiXCR on the 5' RACE reads; one entry per CDR3 protein. The table includes tens of thousands of distinct CDR3 sequences, 4.5% to 5.5% detected once. Sequenced input: PBMCs. All receptors derive from a man aged 25-45 years with multiple sclerosis. Both conserved end residues are part of each CDR3. The D gene is left open where the match is weak. Expanded clones get a size class; other rows say once, few or many, or leave the size out.

clone size,D gene,V gene,J gene,CDR3 length,CDR3 protein,CDR3 DNA
many,NA,TRBV5-1,TRBJ2-3,15,CASSLTGTSEDTQYF,TGCGCCAGCAGCTTGACCGGGACTTCTGAGGATACGCAGTATTTT
many,NA,TRBV7-9,TRBJ2-1,13,CASSPRGRNEQFF,TGTGCCAGCAGCCCGAGAGGGCGGAATGAGCAGTTCTTC
many,TRBD2,TRBV20-1,TRBJ2-1,16,CSARGLAGGQYNEQFF,TGCAGTGCTAGAGGGCTAGCGGGGGGTCAATACAATGAGCAGTTCTTC
NA,NA,TRBV6-1,TRBJ2-7,13,CASSVDGAYEQYF,TGTGCCAGCAGTGTTGACGGGGCCTACGAGCAGTACTTC
NA,NA,TRBV5-1,TRBJ2-1,16,CASSLQRGSSYNEQFF,TGCGCCAGCAGCTTGCAAAGGGGGAGCTCCTACAATGAGCAGTTCTTC
few,TRBD1,TRBV30,TRBJ1-2,16,CAWHRDRARANYGYTF,TGTGCCTGGCACCGGGACAGGGCCAGAGCTAACTATGGCTACACCTTC
many,NA,TRBV7-2,TRBJ2-6,15,CASSLVNSGANVLTF,TGTGCCAGCAGCCTTGTAAACTCTGGGGCCAACGTCCTGACTTTC
many,NA,TRBV5-1,TRBJ1-2,15,CASSLAPDPSYGYTF,TGCGCCAGCAGCTTGGCACCGGACCCGAGCTATGGCTACACCTTC
many,NA,TRBV5-1,TRBJ1-1,14,CASSLIGPGTEAFF,TGCGCCAGCAGCCTCATCGGACCGGGCACTGAAGCTTTCTTT
many,TRBD1,TRBV9,TRBJ2-1,15,CASNQRGTGGDEQFF,TGTGCCAGCAACCAGCGGGGGACAGGGGGCGATGAGCAGTTCTTC
NA,TRBD1,TRBV27,TRBJ1-3,17,CASSPGTGKGPGNTIYF,TGTGCCAGCAGTCCCGGGACAGGGAAGGGACCTGGAAACACCATATATTTT
many,NA,TRBV10-3,TRBJ1-2,15,CAISSTGLANYGYTF,TGTGCCATCAGTTCAACAGGGTTAGCTAACTATGGCTACACCTTC
many,NA,TRBV29-1,TRBJ1-2,14,CSAMGRNTSYGYTF,TGCAGCGCCATGGGCAGAAATACCAGCTATGGCTACACCTTC
NA,NA,TRBV20-1,TRBJ1-1,16,CSASPRGAPINTEAFF,TGCAGTGCTAGCCCCAGGGGAGCACCAATTAACACTGAAGCTTTCTTT
many,TRBD1,TRBV10-1,TRBJ1-2,17,CASSESGADRAEYGYTF,TGCGCCAGCAGTGAGTCGGGGGCGGACAGGGCGGAGTATGGCTACACCTTC
many,TRBD1,TRBV7-2,TRBJ1-5,15,CASSSLGQVNQPQHF,TGTGCCAGCAGCTCCTTAGGACAGGTTAATCAGCCCCAGCATTTT
many,NA,TRBV7-8,TRBJ1-4,15,CASSSHSEGDEKLFF,TGTGCCAGCAGCTCCCACTCAGAGGGGGATGAAAAACTGTTTTTT
many,NA,TRBV11-3,TRBJ2-3,14,CASSYLGTTDTQYF,TGTGCCAGCAGCTACCTGGGAACCACAGATACGCAGTATTTT
many,NA,TRBV15,TRBJ1-5,15,CATSRDKGGNQPQHF,TGTGCCACCAGCAGAGATAAGGGCGGCAATCAGCCCCAGCATTTT
many,NA,TRBV27,TRBJ2-7,12,CASSLLGDEQYF,TGTGCCAGCAGTTTATTAGGGGACGAGCAGTACTTC
many,NA,TRBV9,TRBJ2-2,15,CASSGGLARVEELFF,TGTGCCAGCAGTGGGGGGTTAGCCCGAGTTGAGGAGCTGTTTTTT
many,NA,TRBV6-2/TRBV6-3,TRBJ1-2,14,CASRGRNTNYGYTF,TGTGCCAGCAGGGGTCGGAATACTAACTATGGCTACACCTTC
many,NA,TRBV11-2,TRBJ1-1,14,CASSLGGLNTEAFF,TGTGCCAGCAGCTTAGGGGGCCTGAACACTGAAGCTTTCTTT
many,TRBD1,TRBV5-1,TRBJ1-1,15,CASSSWTGASTEAFF,TGCGCCAGCAGCTCCTGGACAGGGGCGAGCACTGAAGCTTTCTTT
many,TRBD1,TRBV5-1,TRBJ1-6,18,CASSLEGTGSSYNSPLHF,TGCGCCAGCAGCTTGGAAGGGACAGGCAGCTCCTATAATTCACCCCTCCACTTT
many,NA,TRBV20-1,TRBJ1-6,14,CSARGSRVGSPLHF,TGCAGTGCTAGAGGAAGTAGGGTAGGATCACCCCTCCACTTT
NA,NA,TRBV2,TRBJ2-1,11,CASSQTRGRFF,TGTGCCAGCAGTCAGACTAGGGGTCGGTTCTTC
many,NA,TRBV12-3/TRBV12-4,TRBJ1-1,15,CASSPRGGMNTEAFF,TGTGCCAGCAGTCCAAGGGGGGGGATGAACACTGAAGCTTTCTTT
many,NA,TRBV6-6,TRBJ1-1,13,CASSGRQNTEAFF,TGTGCCAGCAGTGGACGACAGAACACTGAAGCTTTCTTT